The 27 T cell receptor beta chains below come from one sample, sequenced in a study of CD8+ T cells in alopecia areata (dated by TCRdb to 2017 to 2018). Library method: the immunoSEQ multiplex PCR assay. RNA was extracted from all samples and reverse transcribed into cDNA as template for TCR sequencing. TCRdb mirrors the immuneACCESS table, restricted to in-frame sequences. Some clones are absent from its copies; in checked studies, under half trace to an unresolved V gene, and the reason for the others is unknown. For this sample there are 190,000 or so clones; 55% to 75% appear just once. The ten largest account for about 5.1% of the sample. The time point label on this specimen signifies: 24 weeks on oral tofacitinib. The intended sense of this specimen's treatment or condition label: oral pan-JAK inhibitor, 5-10 mg twice daily. Sequenced material: CD4+ T cells sorted from blood, taken at week 24, from a patient treated with tofacitinib. The origin of the receptors is a human donor with alopecia areata.

This chain connects TRBV30 to TRBJ1-2, with unresolved D. The V end was cut by 0 bases, the J end by 6 bases, with 11 bases between. Germline CDR1 GTSNPN, CDR2 SVGIG (reference sequence). The CDR3 sequence is 13 residues long. Here the CDR3 DNA reads TGTGCCTGGAGTGTACGGCACCGCAATGGCTACACCTTC. Protein sequence: CAWSVRHRNGYTF.

The chain is built from TRBV7-2 and TRBJ2-7; D remains unclear. The CDR3 is made up of 12 amino acids. CDR1 is SGHTA, CDR2 FQGNSA, per germline. V dropped 6 bases and J dropped 10 bases, with 16 bases sitting between them. Written as DNA, the CDR3 is TGTGCCAGCAGTGAACACCGTAGTTACCAGTACTTC. Translation: CASSEHRSYQYF.

Concerning this clone: Other DNA sequences from this sample encode an identical CDR3 as well. The V gene is TRBV5-1, the J gene TRBJ1-2; 7 nucleotides line up with TRBD1. The CDR3 contains 14 residues. V trimming: 0 bases; J trimming: 8 bases; junction bases outside the gene matches: 7. Germline V lookup: CDR1 SGHRS, CDR2 YFSETQ. CDR3 region: CASSLAEGAEGYTF. The CDR3 region has the DNA TGCGCCAGCAGCTTGGCCGAGGGGGCTGAGGGCTACACCTTC.

The chain has TRBV10-2 and TRBJ1-6; a weak D match, TRBD1 (5 bases). The CDR3 is made up of 15 amino acids. V dropped 4 bases and J dropped 5 bases, with 12 bases sitting between them. The germline CDR1 and CDR2 sequences are WSHSY and SAAADI. The DNA of the CDR3 is TGCGCCAGCAGTGCAGCGGGACCAAATAATTCACCCCTCCACTTT. Protein product: CASSAAGPNNSPLHF.

This chain connects TRBV27 to TRBJ1-1; no definite D call. Trimming took off 6 bases at V and 3 bases at J, with 5 bases between the two ends. The CDR3 loop spans 11 amino acids. In germline, CDR1 is MNHEY, CDR2 SMNVEV (reference sequence). CDR3 loop: CASRRDTEAFF. For the CDR3, the DNA is TGTGCCAGCAGGAGGGACACTGAAGCTTTCTTT.

The chain couples TRBV7-2 to TRBJ2-7; 7 nucleotides align to TRBD1. This CDR3 spans 14 amino acids. In germline, CDR1 is SGHTA, CDR2 FQGNSA. V lost 4 bases and J lost 3; bases outside the gene matches: 6. CDR3 amino acids: CASSYVDRVYEQYF. DNA of the CDR3: TGTGCCAGCAGCTACGTTGACAGGGTCTACGAGCAGTACTTC.

The chain joins TRBV6-6 to TRBJ1-1, with 8 bases fitting TRBD1. Germline V gives CDR1 MNHNY, CDR2 SVGAGI (reference sequence). V shed 5 bases, J shed 5 bases, and the junction held 7 bases outside the gene matches. The CDR3 loop spans 14 amino acids. This CDR3 is CASSQQGVETEAFF. The CDR3 coding sequence is TGTGCCAGCAGTCAACAGGGGGTTGAGACTGAAGCTTTCTTT.

The V and J genes are TRBV25-1 and TRBJ2-2; 9 bases are shared with TRBD1. Germline loops: CDR1 MGHDK, CDR2 SYGVNS. CDR3 length equals 13 residues. J gave up 5 bases and V 10 bases, and 5 bases lay outside the gene matches. The CDR3, as DNA: TGTGCCACCGGGACAGGGAGGACCGGGGAGCTGTTTTTT. Translated, it gives CATGTGRTGELFF. The complete variable domain, with remaining parts taken from reference TRBV25-1 and TRBJ2-2, reads EADIYQTPRYLVIGTGKKITLECSQTMGHDKMYWYQQDPGMELHLIHYSYGVNSTEKGDLSSESTVSRIRTEHFPLTLESARPSHTSQYLCATGTGRTGELFFGEGSRLTVL.

The V and J genes are TRBV7-2 and TRBJ1-5; D is ambiguous. The germline CDR1 and CDR2 sequences are SGHTA and FQGNSA. The length of the CDR3 is 14 residues. Trimming stripped 2 bases from V and 5 bases from J, with 10 bases between. CDR3 amino acids: CASSLKGGDQPQHF. The DNA of the CDR3 is TGTGCCAGCAGCTTAAAGGGTGGGGATCAGCCCCAGCATTTT.

In its sample, this clone was seen a few times. The rearrangement links TRBV6-6 to TRBJ1-4, with unresolved D. The CDR3 consists of 12 residues. The germline V and J ends were trimmed by 6 bases and 5 bases, with 7 bases remaining between them. Looked up from germline, CDR1 is MNHNY and CDR2 is SVGAGI (reference sequence). CDR3 in amino acids: CASRQYNEKLFF. The CDR3, as DNA: TGTGCCAGCAGACAGTACAATGAAAAACTGTTTTTT.

A note on this clone: Other DNA variants within this sample encode the same CDR3. V is TRBV5-1 and J is TRBJ1-1; possibly TRBD1 for D (5 bases). Germline lookup yields CDR1 SGHRS and CDR2 YFSETQ. Trimming took 1 base from V and 1 from J, leaving 5 bases between them. The length of the CDR3 is 13 residues. The chain's CDR3 is CASSLTGNTEAFF. CDR3 DNA: TGCGCCAGCAGCTTGACAGGGAACACTGAAGCTTTCTTT.

The rearrangement joins TRBV27 to TRBJ2-1, with TRBD2 matching over 10 bases. Unmatched junction bases numbered 3, after V lost 6 bases and J lost 1 base. Germline V gene data show CDR1 as MNHEY and CDR2 as SMNVEV (reference sequence). This CDR3 region has 15 residues. The CDR3 bases are TGTGCCAGCAGGGGTAGCGGGGGGTCCTACAATGAGCAGTTCTTC. It specifies CASRGSGGSYNEQFF.

CDR3 residues: CSSGTGGMETQYF. In DNA, the CDR3 is TGCAGCTCCGGGACAGGGGGTATGGAGACCCAGTACTTC. The rearrangement uses TRBV29-1 and TRBJ2-5; 11 positions match TRBD1. The CDR3 has 13 residues. The germline V gene has CDR1 SQVTM and CDR2 ANQGSEA. The V and J ends lost 8 bases and 5 bases, in that order; junction bases with no gene match: 7.

A few counts support this clone. This CDR3 is CAQRGTAARDEVNYTF. The CDR3 nucleotides are TGTGCCCAAAGAGGCACAGCGGCAAGGGACGAGGTTAACTACACCTTC. The V call is TRBV2, the J call TRBJ1-2, with D tentatively TRBD1 (5 bases). From germline, CDR1 is SNHLY and CDR2 FYNNEI. V was trimmed by 11 bases and J by 10 bases, leaving 32 bases between them. CDR3 length: 16 residues.

This chain links TRBV5-8 with TRBJ2-3; D is possibly TRBD1 (5 bases). Trimming took 2 bases from V and 2 from J, leaving 12 bases between them. The CDR3 covers 15 residues. Germline V gene lookup returns CDR1 SGHTS and CDR2 YDEGEE. The CDR3 region has the DNA TGTGCCAGCAGCTTCAGGGCAGATGCCACAGATACGCAGTATTTT. Translating it yields CASSFRADATDTQYF.

The chain is built from TRBV7-2 and TRBJ2-4; TRBD2 agrees at 7 bases. The J segment lost 6 bases and the V segment lost 3 bases, leaving 5 bases of the junction unmatched. The CDR3 sequence is 14 residues long. Germline assignment: CDR1 SGHTA and CDR2 FQGNSA. The CDR3 sequence is CASSLNSGGNIQYF. CDR3 sequence (DNA): TGTGCCAGCAGCTTGAACTCGGGGGGAAACATTCAGTACTTC.

The J gene is TRBJ1-5, the V gene TRBV4-3, with no clear D. V was shortened by 0 bases and J by 7 bases, with 7 bases between the two germline ends. Germline V gene data show CDR1 as LGHNA and CDR2 as YSLEER. This CDR3 comprises 13 residues. The DNA for the CDR3 is TGCGCCAGCAGCCAAGATGAGTCCCAGCCCCAGCATTTT. It specifies CASSQDESQPQHF.

The chain combines TRBV10-3 with TRBJ2-5; no clear D gene. The ends were cut back, 4 bases at V and 2 bases at J, with 8 bases in the middle. CDR1 ENHRY and CDR2 SYGVKD come from the germline V gene. This CDR3 is built from 13 residues. This chain's CDR3 is CAISVGRQETQYF. As DNA, the CDR3 is TGTGCCATCAGTGTCGGTCGACAAGAGACCCAGTACTTC.

The chain uses TRBV5-1 and TRBJ2-5; D call uncertain. The germline gives CDR1 SGHRS, CDR2 YFSETQ. This CDR3 has 11 residues. The germline V and J ends were trimmed by 3 bases and 5 bases, with 5 bases remaining between them. CDR3 sequence (DNA): TGCGCCAGCAGCTACGAGGAGACCCAGTACTTC. Encoded protein: CASSYEETQYF. Complete variable domain (other parts from reference TRBV5-1 and TRBJ2-5): KAGVTQTPRYLIKTRGQQVTLSCSPISGHRSVSWYQQTPGQGLQFLFEYFSETQRNKGNFPGRFSGRQFSNSRSEMNVSTLELGDSALYLCASSYEETQYFGPGTRLLVL.

The chain combines TRBV15 with TRBJ1-3; tentatively, D is TRBD1 (6 bases). The CDR3 has 17 residues. Trimming took 0 bases from V and 2 from J, leaving 14 bases between them. The V gene's germline CDR1 is LNHNV and CDR2 YYDKDF (reference sequence). The CDR3 loop reads CATSRDLGQPPGNTIYF. The CDR3 coding sequence is TGTGCCACCAGCAGAGATCTCGGACAGCCGCCTGGAAACACCATATATTTT.

This clone was recorded at least ten times. This chain uses TRBV5-6 with TRBJ2-7; D uncertain. Germline V CDR1 and CDR2: SGHDT, YYEEEE. Trimming shortened V by 5 bases and J by 2 bases, and 11 bases separated the two germline ends. This CDR3 has 13 residues. Here the CDR3 DNA reads TGTGCCAGCAGTTCGGACGGACCCTACGAGCAGTACTTC. Translating gives CASSSDGPYEQYF.

CDR3 nucleotide sequence: TGTGCCTGCTGGAGCCGGGGGCAGGAGACCCAGTACTTC. Its translation: CACWSRGQETQYF. The gene calls are TRBV30 and TRBJ2-5, with D perhaps being TRBD1 or TRBD2 (6 bases each). The V end was cut by 6 bases, the J end by 5 bases, with 16 bases between. In germline, CDR1 is GTSNPN, CDR2 SVGIG (reference sequence). CDR3 length: 13 residues.

The sample holds a few counts of this clone. J is TRBJ1-2 and V is TRBV25-1; possible D gene TRBD1, 6 bases. This CDR3 region has 13 residues. Trimming pared 7 bases from V and 6 bases from J, leaving 15 bases between. From germline, CDR1 is MGHDK and CDR2 SYGVNS. The chain's CDR3 is CASTRGGGDGYTF. CDR3 nucleotides: TGTGCCAGCACACGGGGAGGGGGTGATGGCTACACCTTC.

The genes are TRBV6-5 and TRBJ1-4, with D possibly matching TRBD1 (5 bases). The CDR3 is made up of 15 amino acids. Trimming removed 3 bases at V and 6 bases at J, with 14 bases between. Germline V gives CDR1 MNHEY, CDR2 SVGAGI. The CDR3 DNA follows: TGTGCCAGCAGTTATCCCCGAGACAGCGATGAAAAACTGTTTTTT. This gives the protein CASSYPRDSDEKLFF.

This chain uses TRBV2 with TRBJ1-1, with D hard to call. V was shortened by 1 base and J by 0 bases, with 3 bases between the two germline ends. The CDR3 extends over 13 amino acids. From germline, CDR1 is SNHLY and CDR2 FYNNEI. CDR3 region: CASSEEMNTEAFF. Written as DNA, the CDR3 is TGTGCCAGCAGTGAAGAGATGAACACTGAAGCTTTCTTT.

In DNA, the CDR3 is TGCGCCAGCAGCCAGGAGGCAGGTACACGTGAGACCCAGTACTTC. Encoded protein: CASSQEAGTRETQYF. The J gene is TRBJ2-5, the V gene TRBV5-1; D is perhaps TRBD2 (5 bases). CDR1 and CDR2 from the germline V gene are SGHRS and YFSETQ. V lost 4 bases and J lost 5, with 18 bases in between. The CDR3 is 15 amino acids.

The J gene is TRBJ2-2, the V gene TRBV5-1; 8 nucleotides line up with TRBD1. Per the germline V gene, CDR1 is SGHRS and CDR2 is YFSETQ. Trimming took 7 bases from V and 2 from J; bases not matched to a gene: 7. The CDR3 is 15 residues long. The CDR3 nucleotides read TGCGCCAGCCGGAAACCAGGGGGCAACACCGGGGAGCTGTTTTTT. As protein: CASRKPGGNTGELFF.